This entry lists 25 T cell receptor beta chains sequenced from one sample in a study of shared clonotypes between healthy human individuals. Produced via immunoSEQ multiplex PCR; TCRdb's table is partial and in-frame only. This table has 740,000 or so clones, 60% to 75% appearing once. Source material: memory CD4+ T cells sorted from blood. This sample's subset: CD45RA-negative fraction. The origin of the receptors is a woman in her 30s in good health.

A note on this clone: The junction departs from germline at one end; a sequencing error may be responsible. The rearrangement joins TRBV11-2 to TRBJ2-7; no clear D gene. Germline V gene lookup returns CDR1 SGHAT and CDR2 FQNNGV. The CDR3 spans 13 residues. In DNA, the CDR3 is TGTGCCAGCAGCTTAGATACGTATAGCTCCGGGTTCTTC. Translating gives CASSLDTYSSGFF.

The chain uses TRBV6-5 and TRBJ2-3; TRBD1 might be the D (7 bases). V dropped 6 bases and J dropped 0 bases, with 13 bases sitting between them. The CDR3 loop spans 15 amino acids. Germline CDR1 and CDR2: MNHEY and SVGAGI. DNA of the CDR3: TGTGCCAGCAGCCGCGGGGACAGAAGCACAGATACGCAGTATTTT. It encodes CASSRGDRSTDTQYF.

The chain links TRBV5-1 to TRBJ2-7, with TRBD2 identical over 8 bases. V lost 4 bases, J lost 5 bases, and 8 bases stayed unmatched. Looked up from germline, CDR1 is SGHRS and CDR2 is YFSETQ. The CDR3 spans 14 residues. CDR3 in amino acids: CASSPLSGGHEQYF. CDR3 coding DNA: TGCGCCAGCAGCCCGTTAAGCGGGGGCCACGAGCAGTACTTC.

Points on this clone: Other DNA sequences in this sample translate to the same CDR3. V and J are TRBV5-1 and TRBJ2-7; D remains unclear. Germline V lookup: CDR1 SGHRS, CDR2 YFSETQ. CDR3 length: 11 residues. V lost 3 bases, J lost 2 bases, and 3 bases lay in between. CDR3: CASSSTYEQYF. CDR3 nucleotide sequence: TGCGCCAGCAGCTCTACCTACGAGCAGTACTTC. Full variable domain (remainder filled in from reference TRBV5-1 and TRBJ2-7): KAGVTQTPRYLIKTRGQQVTLSCSPISGHRSVSWYQQTPGQGLQFLFEYFSETQRNKGNFPGRFSGRQFSNSRSEMNVSTLELGDSALYLCASSSTYEQYFGPGTRLTVT.

This clone has more than one count but fewer than ten. The genes are TRBV5-1 and TRBJ2-2; D not certain. Germline assignment: CDR1 SGHRS and CDR2 YFSETQ. This CDR3 comprises 13 residues. The ends were cut back, 4 bases at V and 7 bases at J, with 11 bases in the middle. The CDR3 bases are TGCGCCAGCAGCCTTATCGTCGACGGGGAGCTGTTTTTT. Residues: CASSLIVDGELFF.

V is TRBV10-3 and J is TRBJ2-1, with 7 bases identical to TRBD2. The CDR3 covers 14 residues. The germline V gene has CDR1 ENHRY and CDR2 SYGVKD. The junction had 9 bases not matched to a gene; V was cut back by 6 bases and J by 7 bases. The CDR3, as DNA: TGTGCCATCAGCCGTGGGGGACTACTTAATGAGCAGTTCTTC. It encodes CAISRGGLLNEQFF.

The rearrangement uses TRBV7-2 and TRBJ2-3, with D perhaps matching TRBD1 (6 bases). V was pared by 3 bases and J by 2 bases, with 12 bases between. CDR1 is SGHTA, CDR2 FQGNSA, per germline. The CDR3 runs 15 residues. CDR3 DNA: TGTGCCAGCAGCTTTGGACAGACCTCCACAGATACGCAGTATTTT. Translating it yields CASSFGQTSTDTQYF.

This chain connects TRBV19 to TRBJ2-2, with unresolved D. CDR3 length equals 14 residues. The germline V and J ends were trimmed by 3 bases and 5 bases, with 10 bases remaining between them. CDR1 is LNHDA and CDR2 is SQIVND in the germline V gene (reference sequence). As DNA, the CDR3 is TGTGCCAGTAGTATTACGGGTGCGACCGGGGAGCTGTTTTTT. Translating gives CASSITGATGELFF.

The chain combines TRBV19 with TRBJ1-4; a possible D gene is TRBD1 (5 bases). V was cut by 4 bases and J by 3 bases, with 9 bases left in between. Germline CDR1 and CDR2: LNHDA and SQIVND (reference sequence). The CDR3 has 14 residues. Written as DNA, the CDR3 is TGTGCCAGTAGTAGGGCAGGGCCTAATGAAAAACTGTTTTTT. It codes for CASSRAGPNEKLFF. The whole variable domain, filled in from reference TRBV19 and TRBJ1-4, reads DGGITQSPKYLFRKEGQNVTLSCEQNLNHDAMYWYRQDPGQGLRLIYYSQIVNDFQKGDIAEGYSVSREKKESFPLTVTSAQKNPTAFYLCASSRAGPNEKLFFGSGTQLSVL.

This clone was picked up a small number of times. V is TRBV7-9 and J is TRBJ1-1; D is perhaps TRBD1 (5 bases). Trimming shortened V by 4 bases and J by 0 bases, and 21 bases separated the two germline ends. The CDR3 is 18 amino acids. Germline V lookup: CDR1 SEHNR, CDR2 FQNEAQ (reference sequence). The CDR3 spells CASSSLGTLARLNTEAFF. The CDR3 DNA reads TGTGCCAGCAGCTCCCTCGGGACCCTTGCCCGATTGAACACTGAAGCTTTCTTT.

V gene TRBV6-5 combines with J gene TRBJ1-1; 7 bases match TRBD1. The CDR3 has 12 residues. The junction had 4 bases not matched to a gene; V was cut back by 6 bases and J by 6 bases. CDR1 is MNHEY, CDR2 SVGAGI, per germline. The CDR3 loop is CASSPQGAEAFF. The DNA of the CDR3 is TGTGCCAGCAGCCCCCAGGGGGCTGAAGCTTTCTTT.

The V and J genes are TRBV6-5 and TRBJ2-6; D unclear. The CDR3 has 14 amino acids. Looked up from germline, CDR1 is MNHEY and CDR2 is SVGAGI. V was pared by 7 bases and J by 3 bases, with 10 bases between. The CDR3 protein is CASKRIFGANVLTF. CDR3 in DNA: TGTGCCAGCAAGAGGATTTTTGGGGCCAACGTCCTGACTTTC.

The chain joins TRBV29-1 to TRBJ2-5, with D maybe TRBD1 (5 bases). The J call could be wrong; TRBJ2-7 is a better fit for the DNA end. The CDR3 spans 15 residues. Germline assignment: CDR1 SQVTM and CDR2 ANQGSEA. As DNA, the CDR3 is TGCAGCGTTGTGAGTGATGGACATAAGGCATACGAGCAGTACTTC. Its translation: CSVVSDGHKAYEQYF.

The chain uses TRBV13 and TRBJ1-2, with D possibly being TRBD1 (5 bases). The length of the CDR3 is 15 residues. Per the germline V gene, CDR1 is PRHDT and CDR2 is FYEKMQ (reference sequence). Trimming cost V 0 bases and J 2 bases, with 10 bases left between them. CDR3: CASSLGGGTNYGYTF. The DNA for the CDR3 is TGTGCCAGCAGCTTAGGCGGAGGGACCAACTATGGCTACACCTTC.

The genes are TRBV19 and TRBJ1-4, with D unclear. Germline V lookup: CDR1 LNHDA, CDR2 SQIVND (reference sequence). CDR3 length equals 16 residues. V was clipped by 5 bases and J by 0 bases, with 13 bases between them. This CDR3 reads CASSPSRISTNEKLFF. The CDR3 DNA is TGTGCCAGTAGTCCCTCCCGGATCTCAACTAATGAAAAACTGTTTTTT.

J is TRBJ2-5 and V is TRBV27; 7 bases align to TRBD1. Germline values: CDR1 MNHEY, CDR2 SMNVEV (reference sequence). V was clipped by 3 bases and J by 1 base; unmatched bases: 5. CDR3 length: 15 residues. CDR3 sequence (DNA): TGTGCCAGCAGTTTTAGGGACAGAACCCAAGAGACCCAGTACTTC. Its translation: CASSFRDRTQETQYF.

The V gene is TRBV11-2, the J gene TRBJ2-7, with D perhaps matching TRBD1 (8 bases). CDR1 and CDR2 from the germline V gene are SGHAT and FQNNGV. This CDR3 region has 16 residues. V dropped 5 bases and J dropped 5 bases, with 22 bases sitting between them. DNA of the CDR3: TGTGCCAGCAGCCCCATCTCCGGACAGGGAGGGAACGAGCAGTACTTC. Its translation: CASSPISGQGGNEQYF.

This rearrangement joins TRBV29-1 to TRBJ2-3; 9 nucleotides agree with TRBD2. The trim removed 6 bases at V and 2 bases at J, leaving 6 bases unmatched. Germline CDR1 and CDR2: SQVTM and ANQGSEA. CDR3 length: 14 residues. CDR3 coding DNA: TGCAGCGTCCTGACTAGCGGAGACACAGATACGCAGTATTTT. Protein sequence: CSVLTSGDTDTQYF.

The V call is TRBV4-1, the J call TRBJ2-7; 12 bases match TRBD2. After removal of 5 bases from V and 2 bases from J, the junction contained 4 bases not matched to a gene. The CDR3 spans 15 residues. CDR1 is MGHRA, CDR2 YSYEKL, per germline. The CDR3 DNA follows: TGCGCCAGCAGCTCCAGGACTAGCGGGACCTACGAGCAGTACTTC. Translated: CASSSRTSGTYEQYF.

V and J are TRBV2 and TRBJ2-3, with 8 bases matching TRBD2. Looked up from germline, CDR1 is SNHLY and CDR2 is FYNNEI. The CDR3 spans 14 residues. The J segment lost 1 base and the V segment lost 3 bases, leaving 0 bases of the junction unmatched. The CDR3 DNA is TGTGCCAGCAGTGAGCGGGAGGGCACAGATACGCAGTATTTT. Protein: CASSEREGTDTQYF.

This clone showed up just once. The chain carries TRBV27 and TRBJ2-7; D may correspond to TRBD1 or TRBD2 (5 bases each). Germline CDR1 MNHEY, CDR2 SMNVEV (reference sequence). The V and J ends lost 4 bases and 7 bases respectively, with 14 bases between them. The CDR3 contains 13 residues. The CDR3 DNA reads as TGTGCCAGCAGTTACTCGGGACGGTCGGAGCAGTACTTC. Its translation: CASSYSGRSEQYF.

V usage is TRBV11-2 and J usage is TRBJ1-2, with 10 bases that match TRBD1. CDR1 is SGHAT and CDR2 is FQNNGV in the germline V gene. Unmatched junction bases numbered 2, after V lost 5 bases and J lost 2 bases. The CDR3 has 14 residues. CDR3 coding DNA: TGTGCCAGCAGCCTGGGACAGGGGAACTATGGCTACACCTTC. This encodes CASSLGQGNYGYTF. Full variable domain (outside the CDR3, taken from reference TRBV11-2 and TRBJ1-2): EAGVAQSPRYKIIEKRQSVAFWCNPISGHATLYWYQQILGQGPKLLIQFQNNGVVDDSQLPKDRFSAERLKGVDSTLKIQPAKLEDSAVYLCASSLGQGNYGYTFGSGTRLTVV.

This clone occurred a few times. This chain uses TRBV6-6 with TRBJ2-7; weak D call: TRBD2 (6 bases). Germline CDR1 MNHNY, CDR2 SVGAGI (reference sequence). V dropped 5 bases and J dropped 5 bases, with 16 bases sitting between them. The CDR3 is 14 residues long. CDR3 in DNA: TGTGCCAGCAGTCCCCGGTCGGGAGCCAACGAGCAGTACTTC. Translating gives CASSPRSGANEQYF.

This clone came up once. The chain couples TRBV5-1 to TRBJ2-2, with 12 bases aligning to TRBD2. This CDR3 comprises 15 residues. Germline V gives CDR1 SGHRS, CDR2 YFSETQ. The trim removed 4 bases at V and 6 bases at J, leaving 4 bases unmatched. CDR3 sequence reads: CASSPTSGSPGELFF. Here the CDR3 DNA reads TGCGCCAGCAGCCCGACTAGCGGGAGTCCCGGGGAGCTGTTTTTT.

This chain links TRBV28 with TRBJ2-7, with a weak D call TRBD1 (6 bases). The CDR3 runs 11 residues. Trimming cost V 3 bases and J 10 bases, with 10 bases left between them. Germline assignment: CDR1 MDHEN and CDR2 SYDVKM. DNA for the CDR3: TGTGCCAGCAGTTTTACAGGGCCACAGTACTTC. Its protein is CASSFTGPQYF.